A selection of T cell receptor beta chains follows, all from one sample in a study of long-term antiretroviral therapy in people with HIV. Generated by immunoSEQ multiplex PCR, the TCRdb table keeps only in-frame clones and is missing some. The sample has just under 35,000 clones, roughly 84% seen once. This material consisted of unsorted PBMCs, taken 2.7 to 2.9 years before starting antiretroviral therapy. These receptors all stem from a woman aged 25 to 39 with HIV. The CDR3 runs from the conserved cysteine through the conserved F or W. A D gene is named only where the DNA matches it firmly. Size is omitted from some rows. Given values are once, few, many or a class for expanded clones.

clone size	V gene	J gene	D gene	CDR3 protein	CDR3 DNA
NA	TRBV2	TRBJ2-3	NA	CASSVPGRDTQYF	TGTGCCAGCAGTGTGCCTGGCAGAGATACGCAGTATTTT
NA	TRBV27	TRBJ1-6	NA	CASSFGKWDGSSPLHF	TGTGCCAGCAGTTTTGGAAAGTGGGACGGTAGTTCACCCCTCCACTTT
NA	TRBV18	TRBJ2-7	TRBD2	CASSPPGTRGEQYF	TGTGCCAGCTCACCACCGGGGACTAGAGGCGAGCAGTACTTC
NA	TRBV2	TRBJ2-1	NA	CASSYARGGSSYNEQFF	TGTGCCAGCAGTTACGCCAGGGGGGGCAGCTCCTACAATGAGCAGTTCTTC
NA	TRBV5-6	TRBJ2-7	TRBD1	CASSFRTGAYEQYF	TGTGCCAGCAGCTTTAGGACAGGGGCCTACGAGCAGTACTTC
NA	TRBV5-1	TRBJ1-5	TRBD1	CASSVGTGQGIGSNQPQHF	TGCGCCAGCAGCGTTGGCACGGGACAGGGGATCGGGAGCAATCAGCCCCAGCATTTT
NA	TRBV2	TRBJ2-3	NA	CASTQGTDTQYF	TGTGCCAGCACTCAGGGCACAGATACGCAGTATTTT
NA	TRBV2	TRBJ2-2	NA	CASSVVPNTGELFF	TGTGCCAGCAGTGTAGTACCGAACACCGGGGAGCTGTTTTTT
NA	TRBV6-5	TRBJ1-2	NA	CASAKSSSGYTF	TGTGCCAGCGCGAAAAGTAGCAGTGGCTACACCTTC
NA	TRBV29-1	TRBJ1-2	NA	CSVDRDFYGYTF	TGCAGCGTTGACAGGGATTTCTATGGCTACACCTTC
NA	TRBV6-5	TRBJ1-1	NA	CASSYDSRTSEAFF	TGTGCCAGCAGTTACGATAGTCGGACAAGTGAAGCTTTCTTT
few	TRBV2	TRBJ1-6	NA	CASSDKRSSYNSPLHF	TGTGCCAGCAGTGACAAGAGGAGCTCCTATAATTCACCCCTCCACTTT
once	TRBV4-1	TRBJ2-1	TRBD2	CASSPRTSSRSNEQFF	TGCGCCAGCAGCCCCCGGACTAGCTCTAGGTCCAATGAGCAGTTCTTC
once	TRBV9	TRBJ1-1	NA	CASSGAFGTEAFF	TGTGCCAGCAGCGGGGCCTTTGGGACTGAAGCTTTCTTT
few	TRBV6-5	TRBJ1-5	NA	CASSQGPSRNQPQHF	TGTGCCAGCAGTCAGGGTCCCAGTCGCAATCAGCCCCAGCATTTT
NA	TRBV19	TRBJ1-5	NA	CASSIDDSNQPQHF	TGTGCCAGTAGTATAGACGATAGCAATCAGCCCCAGCATTTT